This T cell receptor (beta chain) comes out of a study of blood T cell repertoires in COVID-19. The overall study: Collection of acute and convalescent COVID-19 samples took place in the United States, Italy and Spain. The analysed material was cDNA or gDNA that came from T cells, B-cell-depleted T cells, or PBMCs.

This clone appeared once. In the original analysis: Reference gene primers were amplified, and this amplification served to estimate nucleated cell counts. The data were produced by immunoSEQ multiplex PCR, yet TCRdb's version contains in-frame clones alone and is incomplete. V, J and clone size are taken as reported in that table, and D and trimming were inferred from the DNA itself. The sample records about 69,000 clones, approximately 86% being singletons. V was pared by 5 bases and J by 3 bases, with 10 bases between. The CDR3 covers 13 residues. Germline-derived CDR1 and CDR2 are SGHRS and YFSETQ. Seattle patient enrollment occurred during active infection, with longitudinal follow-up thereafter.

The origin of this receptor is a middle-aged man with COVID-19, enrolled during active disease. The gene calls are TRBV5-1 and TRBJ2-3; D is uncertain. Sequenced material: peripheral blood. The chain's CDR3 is CASSLKRTDTQYF. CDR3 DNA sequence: TGCGCCAGCAGTCTCAAGAGGACAGATACGCAGTATTTT.